This TCR beta chain was sequenced during a study of T cell repertoires in cytomegalovirus infection. Across the whole study: Public TCR beta signatures marked donors with CMV infection and the matching HLA.

The study, taken as a whole, reports: CMV carriers with the relevant HLA were identified by cumulative public TCR beta family frequency. Dominant in the ex vivo response were TCR beta clonotypes restricted by HLA-C and specific for CMV.

J was trimmed by 8 bases and V by 0 bases; bases with no gene match: 6. This CDR3 spans 14 amino acids. CDR1 and CDR2 from the germline V gene are MRHNA and SNTAGT. There are a few counts of this clonotype. The antigen remains unidentified. TCRdb called the reads again in MiXCR, with one record for every CDR3 protein. Of hundreds of thousands of distinct CDR3 sequences listed, more than 20% are singletons. The genes are TRBV6-4 and TRBJ1-2, with TRBD1 matching over 7 bases. The receptor comes from a human donor in good health (CMV status not recorded). Some clones in this sample may be carry-over from other donors' samples. Material: CD8+ T cells from PBMCs. The CDR3 coding sequence is TGTGCCAGCAGTGACTCGACAGGGAGGGGAGGCTACACCTTC. Its protein product is CASSDSTGRGGYTF.